Following are 7 T cell receptor beta chains from one sample sequenced in a study of T cells after yellow fever vaccination (dated by TCRdb to about 2019). Library creation used 5' RACE. Instrument on record: Illumina NovaSeq 6000. The public reads were reanalyzed by TCRdb: fastp trimming at Q25, MiXCR alignment, in-frame beta chains only. Every CDR3 protein is listed once, alongside the most common genes and DNA of its rows. The sample table lists approximately 330,000 distinct CDR3 sequences, 4.1% of them with a count of one. The top ten hold 20% to 25% of the sample. What the treatment or condition label conveys for this sample: live attenuated yellow fever vaccine strain. The sequencing used PBMCs, collected 5 days after the yellow fever booster vaccination. The receptors shown here come from a man between 18 and 35 years old who received the YFV17D yellow fever vaccine.

This clonotype was counted between two and nine times. The gene calls are TRBV4-2 and TRBJ2-3, with 7 nucleotides matching TRBD2. Losses at the gene ends were 1 base for V and 11 bases for J; bases not matched to a gene: 6. CDR1 and CDR2 from the germline V gene are LGHNA and YNFKEQ. The CDR3 totals 13 residues. The CDR3 nucleotides read TGTGCCAGCAGCCAAGGTGTTTTAGCGGGGCAGTATTTT. This gives the protein CASSQGVLAGQYF.

J is TRBJ1-6 and V is TRBV12-3 or TRBV12-4; D may be TRBD1 (6 bases). V lost 6 bases to trimming and J lost 10 bases, with 16 bases between them. The CDR3 sequence is 14 residues long. The CDR3 reads CASRLTGSESPLHF. CDR3 bases: TGTGCCAGCAGGTTAACAGGGTCGGAGTCACCCCTCCACTTT.

This clonotype showed up just a few times. This sequence joins TRBV11-2 and TRBJ1-2, with D possibly being TRBD1 (6 bases). Germline V CDR1 and CDR2: SGHAT, FQNNGV. The CDR3 covers 14 residues. Trimming stripped 5 bases from V and 8 bases from J, with 18 bases between. CDR3 nucleotide sequence: TGTGCCAGCAGCCACCCTTTGGGGGCGCGAGGCTACACCTTC. Translation gives CASSHPLGARGYTF.

This clonotype turned up a few times. The V call is TRBV27, the J call TRBJ2-2; D gene ambiguous. The germline V gene encodes CDR1 MNHEY and CDR2 SMNVEV (reference sequence). The CDR3 contains 14 residues. V was pared by 4 bases and J by 0 bases, with 6 bases between. CDR3 in DNA: TGTGCCAGCAGTTATCAGGCGAACACCGGGGAGCTGTTTTTT. Translating it yields CASSYQANTGELFF.

This clonotype was recorded many times. This chain connects TRBV24-1 to TRBJ2-1, with D possibly being TRBD1 (5 bases). V dropped 1 base and J dropped 9 bases, with 6 bases sitting between them. Germline CDR1 and CDR2: KGHDR and SFDVKD. This CDR3 spans 12 amino acids. The CDR3 reads CATSDFGAEQFF. The CDR3 DNA is TGTGCCACCAGTGATTTTGGGGCTGAGCAGTTCTTC.

This clonotype was picked up many times. The chain links TRBV5-6 to TRBJ2-1, with 14 positions matching TRBD2. The CDR3 length is 19 residues. Germline-derived CDR1 and CDR2 are SGHDT and YYEEEE. Losses at the gene ends were 4 bases for V and 1 base for J; bases not matched to a gene: 10. CDR3 DNA: TGTGCCAGCAGCCGACTAGCGGGGGGGCTCTTCGGGTCCTACAATGAGCAGTTCTTC. Protein: CASSRLAGGLFGSYNEQFF.

The CDR3: CATSRGDATGFEKLFF. CDR3 in DNA: TGTGCCACCAGCAGAGGGGACGCTACGGGGTTTGAAAAACTGTTTTTT. The V and J genes are TRBV15 and TRBJ1-4; D may be TRBD1 (5 bases). The germline gives CDR1 LNHNV, CDR2 YYDKDF (reference sequence). V was clipped by 1 base and J by 7 bases, with 16 bases between them. The CDR3 has 16 amino acids.